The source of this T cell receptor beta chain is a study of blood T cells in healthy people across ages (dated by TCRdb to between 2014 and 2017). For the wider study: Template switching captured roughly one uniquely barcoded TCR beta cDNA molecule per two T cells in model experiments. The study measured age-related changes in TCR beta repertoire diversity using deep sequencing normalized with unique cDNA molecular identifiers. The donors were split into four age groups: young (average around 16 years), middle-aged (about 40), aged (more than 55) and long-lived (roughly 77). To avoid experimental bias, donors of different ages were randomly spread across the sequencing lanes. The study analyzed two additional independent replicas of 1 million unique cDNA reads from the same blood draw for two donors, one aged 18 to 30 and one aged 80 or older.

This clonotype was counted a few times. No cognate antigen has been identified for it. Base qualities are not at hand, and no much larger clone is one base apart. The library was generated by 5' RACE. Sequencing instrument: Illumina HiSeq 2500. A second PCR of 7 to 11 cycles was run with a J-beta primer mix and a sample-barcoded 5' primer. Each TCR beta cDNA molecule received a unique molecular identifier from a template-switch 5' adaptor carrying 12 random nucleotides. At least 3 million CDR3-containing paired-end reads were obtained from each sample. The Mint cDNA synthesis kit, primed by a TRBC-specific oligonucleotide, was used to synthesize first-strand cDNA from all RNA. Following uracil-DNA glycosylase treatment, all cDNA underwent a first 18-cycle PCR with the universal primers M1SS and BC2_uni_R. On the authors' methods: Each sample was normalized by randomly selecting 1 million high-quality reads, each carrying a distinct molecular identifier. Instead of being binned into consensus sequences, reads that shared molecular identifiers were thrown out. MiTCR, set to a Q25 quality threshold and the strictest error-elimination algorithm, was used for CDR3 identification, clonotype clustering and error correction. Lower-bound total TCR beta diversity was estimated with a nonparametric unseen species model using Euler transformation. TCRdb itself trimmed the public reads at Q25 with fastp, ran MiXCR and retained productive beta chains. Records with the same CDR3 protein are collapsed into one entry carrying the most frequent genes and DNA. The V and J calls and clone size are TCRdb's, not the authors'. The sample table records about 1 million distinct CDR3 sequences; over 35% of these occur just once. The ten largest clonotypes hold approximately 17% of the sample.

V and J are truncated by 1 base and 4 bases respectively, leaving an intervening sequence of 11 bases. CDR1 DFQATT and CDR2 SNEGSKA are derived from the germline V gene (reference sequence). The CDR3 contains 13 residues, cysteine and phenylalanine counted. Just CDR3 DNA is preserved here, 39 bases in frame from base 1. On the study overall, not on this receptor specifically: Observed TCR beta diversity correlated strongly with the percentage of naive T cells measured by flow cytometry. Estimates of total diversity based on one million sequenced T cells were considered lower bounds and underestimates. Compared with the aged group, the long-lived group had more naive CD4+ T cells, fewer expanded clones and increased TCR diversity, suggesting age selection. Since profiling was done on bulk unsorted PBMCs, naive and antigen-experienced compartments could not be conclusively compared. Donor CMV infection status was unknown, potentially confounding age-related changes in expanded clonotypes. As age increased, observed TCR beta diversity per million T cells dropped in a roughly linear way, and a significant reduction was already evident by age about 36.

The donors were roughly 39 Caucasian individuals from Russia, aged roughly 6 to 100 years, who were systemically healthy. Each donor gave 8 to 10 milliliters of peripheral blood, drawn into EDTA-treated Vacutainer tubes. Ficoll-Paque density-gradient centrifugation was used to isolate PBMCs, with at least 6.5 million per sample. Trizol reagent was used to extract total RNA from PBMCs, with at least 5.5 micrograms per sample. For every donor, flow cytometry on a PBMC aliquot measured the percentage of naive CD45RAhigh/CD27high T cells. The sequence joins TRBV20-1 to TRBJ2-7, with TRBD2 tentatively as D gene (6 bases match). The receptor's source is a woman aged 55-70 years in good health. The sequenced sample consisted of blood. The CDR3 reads CSARGTTVYEQYF. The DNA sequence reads TGCAGTGCTAGAGGGACTACAGTTTACGAGCAGTACTTC.